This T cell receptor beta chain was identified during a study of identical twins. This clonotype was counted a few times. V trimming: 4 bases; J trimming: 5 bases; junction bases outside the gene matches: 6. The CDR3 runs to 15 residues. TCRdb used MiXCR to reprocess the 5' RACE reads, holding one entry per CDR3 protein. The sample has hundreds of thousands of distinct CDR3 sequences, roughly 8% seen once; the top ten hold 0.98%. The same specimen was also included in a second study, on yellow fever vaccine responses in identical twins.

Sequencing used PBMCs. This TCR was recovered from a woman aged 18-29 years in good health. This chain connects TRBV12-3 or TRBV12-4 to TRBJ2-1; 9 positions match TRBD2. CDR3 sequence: CASSSSGDWDNEQFF. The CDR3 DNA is TGTGCCAGCAGTTCTAGCGGGGACTGGGACAATGAGCAGTTCTTC.